This TCR beta chain was recovered during a study of T cells in localized non-small cell lung cancer (dated by TCRdb to the early 2020s). As for the study more broadly: The study examined T cell repertoires in 200 to 250 patients with early-stage NSCLC and compared tumors with uninvolved tumor-adjacent lungs. The cohort comprised roughly 240 treatment-naïve NSCLC patients with resected, localized lung tumors. The mean age of the NSCLC patients was around 67 years, with about 120 men and 85 to 110 women. Study-wide conclusions, independent of this receptor: The highest T cell clonality was observed in uninvolved tumor-adjacent lung, where clonality exceeded that of tumor, suggesting that antigenic responses were more focused in uninvolved tumor-adjacent lung. Higher T cell density in blood was associated with longer overall survival, whereas higher clonality in adjacent lung was associated with shorter survival. A median of 57 of the top 100 tumor clones turned up in the paired uninvolved adjacent lung, and around 27 of those clones also ranked among the top 100 of that same adjacent lung. Because of the exploratory design, TCR variables were selected using unadjusted p-values without false-discovery rate correction. Because multi-region sequencing of the tumors was not done, intratumor heterogeneity could not be ruled out.

At diagnosis, tumor, uninvolved tumor-adjacent lung and peripheral blood were collected and then preserved as a mix of FFPE and fresh-frozen material. For TCR repertoire profiling, blood samples were analyzed in the form of peripheral blood mononuclear cells. To note about this clone: It has no known antigen specificity. No much larger clonotype is one base removed from it; base qualities were not supplied.

Including cysteine and phenylalanine, the CDR3 has 23 amino acids. Only the CDR3 region is kept as DNA, spanning 69 bases read in frame from base 1. The germline V gene (reference sequence) specifies LNHDA as CDR1 and SQIVND as CDR2. V loses 5 bases of germline sequence and J loses 0 bases, and the interval between the two ends is 35 bases. TCR beta CDR3 regions were sequenced from DNA using the immunoSEQ Assay. Per the original workflow: T cell density was computed as TCR beta template counts normalized to usable DNA estimated by amplifying housekeeping genes. Using the preseqR package, richness was estimated by extrapolating to 120,000 templates for tissue samples and 400,000 templates for PBMC samples. Clonality was defined by subtracting Pielou's evenness from one. Differential abundance testing on productive amino-acid clonotypes, with a minimum total count of 5 and an alpha of 0.1, was used to identify tissue-enriched TCRs. The Jaccard Index and the Morisita Overlap Index were used to measure how much the repertoires overlapped between compartments. GLIPH clustered TCR beta CDR3s with public tetramer-defined viral CDR3s; viral motifs required at least three viral sequences plus V-gene enrichment. In TCRdb, the immuneACCESS table is reduced to in-frame sequences with V and J assigned. These tables do not hold every clone; where another copy was compared, an unresolved V gene accounts for under half, and the others remain unexplained. V and J calls and clone size are given by that table; D and trimming were obtained from the DNA. The sample table records about 52,000 clones; approximately 86% of these occur just once. About 15% of the sample comes from the top ten.

The sample consisted of PBMCs, taken before any cancer treatment. This clonotype originated in a female donor with stage II lung adenocarcinoma. Recombination connected TRBV19 to TRBJ1-3; the best D guess is TRBD1, with 5 bases matching. The DNA sequence is as follows: TGTGCCAGTAGTCGTCTCGGGACGTTGGGTGGCTCTTCTTCTCGGAGCTCTGGAAACACCATATATTTT. Translated, it reads CASSRLGTLGGSSSRSSGNTIYF.